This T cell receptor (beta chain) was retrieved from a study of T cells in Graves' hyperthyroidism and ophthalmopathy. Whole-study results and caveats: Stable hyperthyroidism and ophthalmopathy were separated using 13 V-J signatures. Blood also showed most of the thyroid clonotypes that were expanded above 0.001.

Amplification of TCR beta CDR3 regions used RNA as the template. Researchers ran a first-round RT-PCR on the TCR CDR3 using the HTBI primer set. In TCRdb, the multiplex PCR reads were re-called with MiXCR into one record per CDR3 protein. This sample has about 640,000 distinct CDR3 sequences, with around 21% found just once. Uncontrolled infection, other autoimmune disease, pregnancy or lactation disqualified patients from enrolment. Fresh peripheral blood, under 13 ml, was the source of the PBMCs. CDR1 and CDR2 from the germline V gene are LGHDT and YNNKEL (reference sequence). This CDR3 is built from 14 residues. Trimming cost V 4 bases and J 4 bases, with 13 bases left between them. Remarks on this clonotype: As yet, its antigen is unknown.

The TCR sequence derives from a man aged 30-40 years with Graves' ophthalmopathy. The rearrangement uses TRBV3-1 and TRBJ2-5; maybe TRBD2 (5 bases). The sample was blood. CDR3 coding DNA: TGTGCCAGCAGCCGCGAGGGCACGGGAGAGACCCAGTACTTC. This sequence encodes CASSREGTGETQYF.